This is a list of T cell receptor beta chains from one sample in a study of T cells in Graves' hyperthyroidism and ophthalmopathy. MiXCR, applied by TCRdb to the multiplex PCR reads, yields one record per CDR3 protein. The profile shows approximately 590,000 distinct CDR3 sequences, 46% of them singletons. The sample taken for sequencing was peripheral blood or thyroid tissue (not recorded which). Receptors were obtained from a woman younger than 35 with Graves' hyperthyroidism. CDR3s include the opening cysteine and the closing phenylalanine or tryptophan. D genes are given only for firm matches. The size of a clone is reported for some rows only, either as once, few or many, or as a class for expanded clones.

J gene: TRBJ2-2; clone size: -; D gene: -; V gene: TRBV7-8; CDR3 DNA: TGTGCCAGCAGCTGGGGCGGAACTACCGGGGAGCTGTTTTTT; CDR3 protein: CASSWGGTTGELFF
J gene: TRBJ1-1; clone size: -; D gene: -; V gene: TRBV7-9; CDR3 DNA: TGTGCCAGCAGCTTAATCCCCGGCAGGGGCGGCACTGAAGCTTTCTTT; CDR3 protein: CASSLIPGRGGTEAFF
J gene: TRBJ2-5; clone size: -; D gene: TRBD2; V gene: TRBV7-9; CDR3 DNA: TGTGCCAGCAGCCTTGGACTAGCGGGAGGGTCCCAAGAGACCCAGTACTTC; CDR3 protein: CASSLGLAGGSQETQYF
J gene: TRBJ2-5; clone size: -; D gene: TRBD1; V gene: TRBV24-1; CDR3 DNA: TGTGCCAGCAGTCTCCGACAGGGGGGGAGAGAGACCCAGTACTTC; CDR3 protein: CASSLRQGGRETQYF
J gene: TRBJ2-7; clone size: -; D gene: -; V gene: TRBV2; CDR3 DNA: TGTGCCAGTTTTAAGACAAGCTCCTACGAGCAGTACTTC; CDR3 protein: CASFKTSSYEQYF
J gene: TRBJ2-5; clone size: few; D gene: TRBD2; V gene: TRBV7-9; CDR3 DNA: TGCGCCAGCAGCCTCGGGACTAGCGGGAGCCCCCAAGAGACCCAGTACTTC; CDR3 protein: CASSLGTSGSPQETQYF
J gene: TRBJ1-1; clone size: once; D gene: TRBD1; V gene: TRBV4-3; CDR3 DNA: TGCGCCAGCAGCCAATCCGCGGACAGGTTGAACACTGAAGCTTTCTTT; CDR3 protein: CASSQSADRLNTEAFF
J gene: TRBJ1-6; clone size: many; D gene: -; V gene: TRBV7-2; CDR3 DNA: TGTGCCAGCAGCTTAGGTCATCTAACGAACTCACCCCTCCACTTT; CDR3 protein: CASSLGHLTNSPLHF
J gene: TRBJ1-3; clone size: many; D gene: -; V gene: TRBV7-8; CDR3 DNA: TGTGCCAGCAGCTTAGGCAGAGAGTACTCTGGAAACACCATATATTTT; CDR3 protein: CASSLGREYSGNTIYF
J gene: TRBJ2-5; clone size: -; D gene: TRBD2; V gene: TRBV7-3; CDR3 DNA: TGTGCCACCGGGGGGGGAATTCAGCCCCAGTACTTC; CDR3 protein: CATGGGIQPQYF
J gene: TRBJ1-6; clone size: -; D gene: -; V gene: TRBV4-1; CDR3 DNA: TGCGCCAGCAGCCAAGGGGTGGACCTAACCTATAATTCACCCCTCCACTTT; CDR3 protein: CASSQGVDLTYNSPLHF
J gene: TRBJ2-3; clone size: -; D gene: TRBD1; V gene: TRBV2; CDR3 DNA: TGTGCCAGCACCCCTCGGACAGGGTCTACAGATACGCAGTATTTT; CDR3 protein: CASTPRTGSTDTQYF
J gene: TRBJ1-2; clone size: few; D gene: -; V gene: TRBV2; CDR3 DNA: TGTGCCAGCAGCCCCCGGGATCCGAGTCGCTACACCTTC; CDR3 protein: CASSPRDPSRYTF
J gene: TRBJ2-5; clone size: -; D gene: -; V gene: TRBV24-1; CDR3 DNA: TGTGCCACCAGTGAAGCAGGGGCGCCCCAAGGGACCCAGTACTTC; CDR3 protein: CATSEAGAPQGTQYF
J gene: TRBJ2-7; clone size: -; D gene: TRBD1; V gene: TRBV20-1; CDR3 DNA: TGCAGTGCTATTGACAGGGGTTCCTACGAGCAGTACTTC; CDR3 protein: CSAIDRGSYEQYF
J gene: TRBJ2-7; clone size: -; D gene: -; V gene: TRBV6-5; CDR3 DNA: TGTGCCAGCAGTTACGGCCACCTCTTCTCCTACGAGCAGTACTTC; CDR3 protein: CASSYGHLFSYEQYF
J gene: TRBJ1-5; clone size: -; D gene: -; V gene: TRBV2; CDR3 DNA: TGTGCCAGCTCACCAACAGGGTTAGGTGGCCAGCCCCAGCATTTT; CDR3 protein: CASSPTGLGGQPQHF
J gene: TRBJ1-2; clone size: few; D gene: -; V gene: TRBV10-3; CDR3 DNA: TGTGCCAGCAGTGATCAGGGGCATGGCTACACCTTC; CDR3 protein: CASSDQGHGYTF
J gene: TRBJ2-7; clone size: many; D gene: -; V gene: TRBV29-1; CDR3 DNA: TGCAGCGTTGTTGCTCAGGGCCCCTACGAGCAGTACTTC; CDR3 protein: CSVVAQGPYEQYF
J gene: TRBJ2-5; clone size: few; D gene: -; V gene: TRBV7-2; CDR3 DNA: TGTGCCAGCAGCTTGGAAGGGTCCAGGTTACAAGAGACCCAGTACTTC; CDR3 protein: CASSLEGSRLQETQYF
J gene: TRBJ2-7; clone size: -; D gene: -; V gene: TRBV7-3; CDR3 DNA: TGTGCCAGCAACCCCCGGGAGAAACCCTACGAGCAGTACTTC; CDR3 protein: CASNPREKPYEQYF
J gene: TRBJ1-2; clone size: -; D gene: TRBD1; V gene: TRBV20-1; CDR3 DNA: TGCAGTGCTAGAGAAAGCGGACAGGGAGGAAGCTATGGCTACACCTTC; CDR3 protein: CSARESGQGGSYGYTF
J gene: TRBJ2-5; clone size: few; D gene: TRBD1; V gene: TRBV20-1; CDR3 DNA: TGCAGTGCTGGGGACAGGGACCACCAAGAGACCCAGTACTTC; CDR3 protein: CSAGDRDHQETQYF
J gene: TRBJ2-5; clone size: few; D gene: TRBD1; V gene: TRBV20-1; CDR3 DNA: TGCAGTGCTTACCCGGGACAGGGAGGGAAGACCCAGTACTTC; CDR3 protein: CSAYPGQGGKTQYF
J gene: TRBJ2-5; clone size: many; D gene: TRBD1; V gene: TRBV7-8; CDR3 DNA: TGTGCCAGCAGGCGCCCCCGGACAGGTGGTGGGACCCAGTACTTC; CDR3 protein: CASRRPRTGGGTQYF
J gene: TRBJ1-1; clone size: -; D gene: -; V gene: TRBV25-1; CDR3 DNA: TGTGCCAGCAGGCACAGGGACGCCGTGAACACTGAAGCTTTCTTT; CDR3 protein: CASRHRDAVNTEAFF
J gene: TRBJ2-7; clone size: -; D gene: TRBD2; V gene: TRBV5-1; CDR3 DNA: TGTGCCAGCAGCTCGACTAGCGGGAGGGCTTTGTCTAACGAGCAGTACTTC; CDR3 protein: CASSSTSGRALSNEQYF
J gene: TRBJ1-2; clone size: few; D gene: TRBD1; V gene: TRBV7-8; CDR3 DNA: TGTGCCAGCAGCTTAGGGGCCAGGGGGCAAGGCTACACCTTC; CDR3 protein: CASSLGARGQGYTF
J gene: TRBJ1-2; clone size: -; D gene: TRBD1; V gene: TRBV12-3/TRBV12-4; CDR3 DNA: TGTGCCAGCAGTTTTGGGACAGGGGCTCCCTATGGCTACACCTTC; CDR3 protein: CASSFGTGAPYGYTF
J gene: TRBJ2-7; clone size: -; D gene: -; V gene: TRBV10-3; CDR3 DNA: TGTGCCATCAGTTCGGGACGGGGCTACGAGCAGTACTTC; CDR3 protein: CAISSGRGYEQYF
J gene: TRBJ2-7; clone size: many; D gene: -; V gene: TRBV10-2; CDR3 DNA: TGCGCCAGCAGTGATATGAGGAACGAGCAGTACTTC; CDR3 protein: CASSDMRNEQYF
J gene: TRBJ1-5; clone size: few; D gene: -; V gene: TRBV2; CDR3 DNA: TGTGCCAGCCAGAGGTCACTTCGTAACAATCAGCCCCAGCATTTT; CDR3 protein: CASQRSLRNNQPQHF
J gene: TRBJ2-7; clone size: -; D gene: TRBD2; V gene: TRBV20-1; CDR3 DNA: TGCAGTGCTAGCGGGAGGGCCGTCAACGAGCAGTACTTC; CDR3 protein: CSASGRAVNEQYF
J gene: TRBJ1-4; clone size: -; D gene: TRBD1; V gene: TRBV2; CDR3 DNA: TGTGCCAGCAAGGACAGGGAGGATGAAAAACTGTTTTTT; CDR3 protein: CASKDREDEKLFF
J gene: TRBJ2-7; clone size: -; D gene: TRBD2; V gene: TRBV20-1; CDR3 DNA: TGCAGTGCAAACCGGGACTACAACTACGAGCAGTACTTC; CDR3 protein: CSANRDYNYEQYF
J gene: TRBJ2-7; clone size: -; D gene: TRBD1; V gene: TRBV7-9; CDR3 DNA: TGCGCCAGCAGCCCAAGTCAGGGGGCGATTAGTAGCGCCGCCTACGAGCAGTACTTC; CDR3 protein: CASSPSQGAISSAAYEQYF
J gene: TRBJ1-2; clone size: few; D gene: -; V gene: TRBV5-1; CDR3 DNA: TGCGCCAGCAGCTTATCTACAGGGTATGGCTACACCTTC; CDR3 protein: CASSLSTGYGYTF
J gene: TRBJ2-2; clone size: -; D gene: -; V gene: TRBV24-1; CDR3 DNA: TGTGCCACCAGTGATTTGCCCATAAACACCGGGGAGCTGTTTTTT; CDR3 protein: CATSDLPINTGELFF
J gene: TRBJ2-5; clone size: -; D gene: -; V gene: TRBV7-2; CDR3 DNA: TGTGCCAGCAGCTTAACGAAGGGGTACCAAGAGACCCAGTACTTC; CDR3 protein: CASSLTKGYQETQYF
J gene: TRBJ1-5; clone size: many; D gene: -; V gene: TRBV24-1; CDR3 DNA: TGTGCCACCATTATTAGGGGACAAGATCAGCCCCAGCATTTT; CDR3 protein: CATIIRGQDQPQHF
J gene: TRBJ1-5; clone size: many; D gene: -; V gene: TRBV29-1; CDR3 DNA: TGCAGCGTTGAAGCGGCGGATGCCGTAGAGCCCCAGCATTTT; CDR3 protein: CSVEAADAVEPQHF
J gene: TRBJ1-1; clone size: few; D gene: -; V gene: TRBV5-1; CDR3 DNA: TGTGCCAGCAGCTTCTCGACCTTACTGAACACTGAAGCTTTCTTT; CDR3 protein: CASSFSTLLNTEAFF
J gene: TRBJ1-1; clone size: -; D gene: TRBD1; V gene: TRBV7-2; CDR3 DNA: TGTACCAGCAGCCCGGGACAGGACGAAGCTTTCTTT; CDR3 protein: CTSSPGQDEAFF
J gene: TRBJ2-7; clone size: -; D gene: -; V gene: TRBV10-3; CDR3 DNA: TGTGCCAGCAGTTCCCCCGGGGGCCCTGGATACGAGCAGTACTTC; CDR3 protein: CASSSPGGPGYEQYF
J gene: TRBJ1-2; clone size: -; D gene: -; V gene: TRBV12-3/TRBV12-4; CDR3 DNA: TGTGCCAGCAGTACCCAGGCACTCTATGGCTACACCTTC; CDR3 protein: CASSTQALYGYTF
J gene: TRBJ1-2; clone size: -; D gene: TRBD1; V gene: TRBV2; CDR3 DNA: TGTGCCAGGGCATTAGGGGGCCGGGGCTACACCTTC; CDR3 protein: CARALGGRGYTF
J gene: TRBJ2-7; clone size: -; D gene: -; V gene: TRBV5-4; CDR3 DNA: TGTGCCAGCAGCCAAGGGGCTAGCTTGGGCGAGCAGTACTTC; CDR3 protein: CASSQGASLGEQYF
J gene: TRBJ2-7; clone size: -; D gene: -; V gene: TRBV19; CDR3 DNA: TGTGCCAGTAGTCGGGGGACCAGCTCCTACGAGCAGTACTTC; CDR3 protein: CASSRGTSSYEQYF
J gene: TRBJ1-5; clone size: -; D gene: TRBD1; V gene: TRBV2; CDR3 DNA: TGTGCCAGCAGGAAATGGGACAGGGGAATTAATCAGCCCCAGCATTTT; CDR3 protein: CASRKWDRGINQPQHF
J gene: TRBJ1-2; clone size: -; D gene: -; V gene: TRBV10-3; CDR3 DNA: TGTGCCATCAGTGGAAGGGCGCACTATGGCTACACCTTC; CDR3 protein: CAISGRAHYGYTF
J gene: TRBJ2-7; clone size: -; D gene: -; V gene: TRBV2; CDR3 DNA: TGTGCCAGCAGTTTACAAACAGGAAACGAGCAGTACTTC; CDR3 protein: CASSLQTGNEQYF
J gene: TRBJ2-5; clone size: few; D gene: -; V gene: TRBV10-3; CDR3 DNA: TGTGCCAGCAGTCCAACTCCCTGGGGGGCACAAGAGACCCAGTACTTC; CDR3 protein: CASSPTPWGAQETQYF
J gene: TRBJ2-5; clone size: many; D gene: -; V gene: TRBV2; CDR3 DNA: TGTGCCAGCACCCGCCAACAAGAGACCCAGTACTTC; CDR3 protein: CASTRQQETQYF
J gene: TRBJ2-2; clone size: few; D gene: -; V gene: TRBV7-6; CDR3 DNA: TGTGCCAGCAGCCCTGCCGACAGAGTGGGCACCGGGGAGCTGTTTTTT; CDR3 protein: CASSPADRVGTGELFF
J gene: TRBJ2-5; clone size: few; D gene: TRBD1; V gene: TRBV13; CDR3 DNA: TGTGCCAGCAGCTCCGACAGGGTCAGGGGGGAGACCCAGTACTTC; CDR3 protein: CASSSDRVRGETQYF